The 30 T cell receptor beta chains reported below all come from one sample, sequenced in a study of vaccination and CD4 T cells after COVID-19. Their antigen targets remain unknown. With the Oncomine TCR Beta short-read assay, DNA from cultured CD4+ T cells was sequenced. TCRdb passed the PCR reads through MiXCR, listing each CDR3 protein once. This sample has about 20,000 distinct CDR3 sequences, with about 61% found just once. Specified treatment: approximately 10-day PBMC culture with coronavirus spike peptide pools or control peptides (ViraFEST assay). The sample taken for sequencing was CD4+ T cells from blood, cultured in vitro. Source of these receptors: a human donor who had recovered from COVID-19.

V is TRBV6-5 and J is TRBJ1-1; the D is unclear. V was shortened by 0 bases and J by 1 base, with 6 bases between the two germline ends. This CDR3 is 14 amino acids long. In germline, CDR1 is MNHEY, CDR2 SVGAGI. The CDR3 nucleotides read TGTGCCAGCAGTTACTCGAGCAAGAACACTGAAGCTTTCTTT. Amino acid sequence: CASSYSSKNTEAFF.

This chain uses TRBV6-1 with TRBJ1-2; 7 bases are shared with TRBD1. The V gene's germline CDR1 is MNHNS and CDR2 SASEGT. The ends lost 6 bases at V and 1 base at J; junction bases unmatched: 5. The CDR3 has 14 residues. CDR3: CASSPGTDNYGYTF. Written as DNA, the CDR3 is TGTGCCAGCAGCCCAGGGACAGATAACTATGGCTACACCTTC.

The genes are TRBV28 and TRBJ2-3; TRBD2 agrees at 9 bases. The ends lost 4 bases at V and 2 bases at J; junction bases unmatched: 7. This CDR3 has 16 amino acids. CDR1 is MDHEN, CDR2 SYDVKM, per germline. The DNA of the CDR3 is TGTGCCAGCAGTTCGCCTAGCGGGAATGACACAGATACGCAGTATTTT. It translates to CASSSPSGNDTDTQYF.

This sequence joins TRBV29-1 and TRBJ2-5, with a possible D match to TRBD2 (6 bases). The length of the CDR3 is 15 residues. Trimming pared 3 bases from V and 4 bases from J, leaving 18 bases between. Germline V gene lookup returns CDR1 SQVTM and CDR2 ANQGSEA. CDR3 in DNA: TGCAGCGTTGACCCGCACGCGAGGAGGGGAGAGACCCAGTACTTC. Its protein is CSVDPHARRGETQYF.

The gene calls are TRBV30 and TRBJ1-5; D is perhaps TRBD1 (6 bases). The V gene lost 0 bases and the J gene lost 4 bases, with 10 bases spanning the gap. The CDR3 spans 14 residues. CDR1 is GTSNPN and CDR2 is SVGIG in the germline V gene (reference sequence). CDR3 nucleotide sequence: TGTGCCTGGAGTGTAACGACAGGAAATCAGCCCCAGCATTTT. It is translated as CAWSVTTGNQPQHF.

The J gene is TRBJ2-2, the V gene TRBV7-9; the D gene is possibly TRBD1 (6 bases). The CDR3 covers 17 residues. Germline CDR1 and CDR2: SEHNR and FQNEAQ (reference sequence). Trimming cost V 3 bases and J 6 bases, with 20 bases left between them. CDR3: CASSFPPRTDFSGELFF. The CDR3 DNA is TGTGCCAGCAGCTTCCCCCCCAGGACAGACTTTTCCGGGGAGCTGTTTTTT.

The chain links TRBV28 to TRBJ2-2; D call uncertain. The CDR3 is made up of 15 amino acids. V lost 3 bases and J lost 0, with 8 bases in between. Per germline, CDR1 MDHEN and CDR2 SYDVKM. The CDR3 DNA sequence: TGTGCCAGCAGTTTGGGCACCACGAACACCGGGGAGCTGTTTTTT. Protein sequence: CASSLGTTNTGELFF.

The rearrangement links TRBV7-2 to TRBJ2-7; 7 bases agree with TRBD1. The CDR3 consists of 15 residues. After removal of 0 bases from V and 2 bases from J, the junction contained 4 bases not matched to a gene. Germline V gives CDR1 SGHTA, CDR2 FQGNSA. The CDR3 is CASSLAPGTAYEQYF. As DNA, the CDR3 is TGTGCCAGCAGCTTAGCCCCCGGGACAGCCTACGAGCAGTACTTC.

The chain recombines TRBV5-1 with TRBJ2-5; TRBD2 might be the D (6 bases). Germline CDR1 and CDR2: SGHRS and YFSETQ. Trimming removed 2 bases from V and 4 bases from J, with 15 bases in between. This CDR3 has 15 residues. CDR3 in DNA: TGCGCCAGCAGCTTTCCGGACGGGAGCGGAGAGACCCAGTACTTC. Amino acid sequence: CASSFPDGSGETQYF.

CDR3 in amino acids: CASSYGGRADQPQHF. CDR3 nucleotide sequence: TGTGCCAGCAGTTACGGGGGGAGGGCGGACCAGCCCCAGCATTTT. The chain is built from TRBV6-2 or TRBV6-3 and TRBJ1-5, with D possibly TRBD1 on 5 matching bases. Germline V gene data show CDR1 as MNHEY and CDR2 as SVGEGT. The CDR3 runs to 15 residues. V lost 2 bases, J lost 7 bases, and 15 bases lay in between.

V is TRBV28 and J is TRBJ1-5; a possible D gene is TRBD1 (5 bases). The V end lost 3 bases, the J end lost 1 base, and 10 bases lay between the germline ends. This CDR3 contains 15 residues. Per the germline V gene, CDR1 is MDHEN and CDR2 is SYDVKM. CDR3 loop: CASSFRTRSNQPQHF. The CDR3 region has the DNA TGTGCCAGCAGTTTTAGGACACGGAGCAATCAGCCCCAGCATTTT.

The chain couples TRBV20-1 to TRBJ2-3, with TRBD2 matching 8 bases. Trimming at V came to 6 bases and at J to 3 bases, leaving 8 bases not matched to a gene. The germline gives CDR1 DFQATT, CDR2 SNEGSKA (reference sequence). The CDR3 is 14 amino acids. DNA of the CDR3: TGCAGTGCCCCCCCCAGCGGGAGAACAGATACGCAGTATTTT. Amino acids: CSAPPSGRTDTQYF.

The chain joins TRBV15 to TRBJ2-1, with TRBD2 matching 8 bases. CDR1 is LNHNV, CDR2 YYDKDF, per germline (reference sequence). The CDR3 runs 15 residues. The V segment lost 8 bases and the J segment 6 bases; nucleotides outside the gene matches: 12. CDR3 in DNA: TGTGCCACCCGGAGCGGGAGCGGGAGATTCAATGAGCAGTTCTTC. It codes for CATRSGSGRFNEQFF.

CDR3 DNA: TGTGCCAGTAGTGTGGCAGGGGCCTCCGTTGAAAAACTGTTTTTT. This sequence encodes CASSVAGASVEKLFF. The J gene is TRBJ1-4, the V gene TRBV19, with D perhaps matching TRBD1 (6 bases). The V end lost 5 bases, the J end lost 7 bases, and 17 bases lay between the germline ends. CDR1 LNHDA and CDR2 SQIVND come from the germline V gene (reference sequence). The CDR3 length is 15 residues.

V gene TRBV11-2 combines with J gene TRBJ2-1; 7 nucleotides line up with TRBD2. This CDR3 has 16 residues. Per the germline V gene, CDR1 is SGHAT and CDR2 is FQNNGV. After removal of 5 bases from V and 8 bases from J, the junction contained 15 bases not matched to a gene. CDR3 coding DNA: TGTGCCAGCAGCCCGCGGAGCGGGATCAAGAGGGATGAGCAGTTCTTC. This codes for CASSPRSGIKRDEQFF.

The gene calls are TRBV29-1 and TRBJ1-2; 7 bases agree with TRBD1. Per germline, CDR1 SQVTM and CDR2 ANQGSEA. The V gene end was trimmed by 5 bases and the J gene end by 4 bases; junction bases not matched to a gene: 7. The CDR3 is 13 amino acids. CDR3 bases: TGCAGCGTTTCGCCCGGGACAGCCTATGGCTACACCTTC. Its protein product is CSVSPGTAYGYTF.

This rearrangement joins TRBV20-1 to TRBJ2-1, with TRBD2 matching over 12 bases. CDR1 is DFQATT, CDR2 SNEGSKA, per germline (reference sequence). Unmatched junction bases numbered 6, after V lost 5 bases and J lost 1 base. The CDR3 has 16 amino acids. CDR3: CSASSGTSGSYNEQFF. The DNA for the CDR3 is TGCAGTGCTTCCTCCGGGACTAGCGGGTCCTACAATGAGCAGTTCTTC.

The table lists this clonotype with a few counts. The CDR3 loop is CASSLTQGAGNTEAFF. The CDR3 DNA is TGTGCCAGCAGCCTAACACAGGGGGCTGGGAACACTGAAGCTTTCTTT. The chain combines TRBV7-6 with TRBJ1-1; 9 bases match TRBD1. J lost 1 base, V lost 5 bases, and 8 bases had no gene match. Germline V lookup: CDR1 SGHVS, CDR2 FNYEAQ. CDR3 length: 16 residues. Together with reference TRBV7-6 and TRBJ1-1, the CDR3 gives the full variable domain: GAGVSQSPRYKVTKRGQDVALRCDPISGHVSLYWYRQALGQGPEFLTYFNYEAQQDKSGLPNDRFSAERPEGSISTLTIQRTEQRDSAMYRCASSLTQGAGNTEAFFGQGTRLTVV.

This chain links TRBV7-2 with TRBJ2-7; 9 nucleotides match TRBD2. The CDR3 extends over 11 amino acids. V shed 11 bases, J shed 5 bases, and the junction held 4 bases outside the gene matches. CDR1 is SGHTA, CDR2 FQGNSA, per germline. CDR3 sequence reads: CACGRADEQYF. The CDR3 DNA follows: TGTGCCTGCGGGAGGGCGGACGAGCAGTACTTC.

The chain uses TRBV7-6 and TRBJ2-7, with D possibly being TRBD1 (5 bases). CDR3 length: 14 residues. The V gene's germline CDR1 is SGHVS and CDR2 FNYEAQ. Trimming stripped 5 bases from V and 5 bases from J, with 16 bases between. CDR3: CASSLRVGLHEQYF. CDR3 DNA sequence: TGTGCCAGCAGCCTCAGAGTGGGGCTCCACGAGCAGTACTTC.

The J gene is TRBJ2-1, the V gene TRBV21-1; TRBD1, the table's D call, lacks a check against the DNA. TRBV21-1 is shown as a pseudogene. This CDR3 contains 18 residues. CDR3 amino acids: CASSKWRRYSDRVDEQFF. The CDR3 DNA reads TGTGCCAGCAGCAAATGGAGGAGGTATTCCGACAGGGTAGATGAGCAGTTCTTC.

This clonotype was observed a few times. The chain joins TRBV28 to TRBJ1-5; D perhaps matches TRBD1 (5 bases). V lost 3 bases, J lost 4 bases, and 10 bases lay in between. This CDR3 is 14 amino acids long. Germline CDR1 and CDR2: MDHEN and SYDVKM. The CDR3 sequence: CASSFGTENQPQHF. The CDR3 DNA reads TGTGCCAGCAGTTTCGGGACGGAGAATCAGCCCCAGCATTTT.

This chain joins TRBV18 and TRBJ2-3; D possibly corresponds to TRBD1 (5 bases). V was trimmed by 3 bases and J by 1 base, leaving 11 bases between them. CDR3 length equals 15 residues. In germline, CDR1 is KGHSH, CDR2 LQKENI. CDR3 coding DNA: TGTGCCAGCTCACCGAGTGTACAGGGCACAGATACGCAGTATTTT. This translates into CASSPSVQGTDTQYF.

The chain uses TRBV6-2 or TRBV6-3 and TRBJ2-7; 8 bases align to TRBD2. CDR3 length equals 13 residues. Trimming took 5 bases from V and 5 from J; bases not matched to a gene: 5. The germline V gene encodes CDR1 MNHEY and CDR2 SVGEGT. CDR3 residues: CASSPGTRDEQYF. The CDR3 DNA is TGTGCCAGCAGTCCTGGGACTAGGGACGAGCAGTACTTC.

V is TRBV6-1 and J is TRBJ2-7; a weak D match, TRBD1 (6 bases). This CDR3 has 14 amino acids. CDR1 is MNHNS, CDR2 SASEGT, per germline. V lost 6 bases and J 7 bases, leaving 19 bases between the germline ends. CDR3 sequence (DNA): TGTGCCAGCAGCCCCACAGGGATGAGTGGTGAGCAGTACTTC. Encoded protein: CASSPTGMSGEQYF.

V and J are TRBV5-1 and TRBJ2-5; 10 bases line up with TRBD1. The CDR3 extends over 18 amino acids. Trimming at V came to 0 bases and at J to 4 bases, leaving 12 bases not matched to a gene. The V gene's germline CDR1 is SGHRS and CDR2 YFSETQ. The chain's CDR3 is CASSLVGLGTGDVETQYF. CDR3 sequence (DNA): TGCGCCAGCAGCTTGGTGGGGCTCGGGACAGGGGATGTAGAGACCCAGTACTTC. Combining the CDR3 with reference TRBV5-1 and TRBJ2-5 gives the whole variable domain KAGVTQTPRYLIKTRGQQVTLSCSPISGHRSVSWYQQTPGQGLQFLFEYFSETQRNKGNFPGRFSGRQFSNSRSEMNVSTLELGDSALYLCASSLVGLGTGDVETQYFGPGTRLLVL.

The V gene is TRBV28, the J gene TRBJ1-2; tentatively, D is TRBD1 (6 bases). Germline CDR1 reads MDHEN; CDR2 reads SYDVKM. The V gene lost 3 bases and the J gene lost 0 bases, with 23 bases spanning the gap. The CDR3 runs 19 residues. The CDR3 nucleotides read TGTGCCAGCAGTTTGTATTTTGAGGGGGGAGGGAGTCCTAACTATGGCTACACCTTC. The encoded protein is CASSLYFEGGGSPNYGYTF.

CDR3 protein: CASSYTTSGRRYGAGELFF. DNA of the CDR3: TGTGCCAGCAGTTACACAACTAGCGGGAGAAGATATGGTGCCGGGGAGCTGTTTTTT. This chain uses TRBV6-2 or TRBV6-3 with TRBJ2-2; 11 nucleotides match TRBD2. Germline CDR1 and CDR2: MNHEY and SVGEGT. The CDR3 length is 19 residues. V trimming: 2 bases; J trimming: 6 bases; junction bases outside the gene matches: 14.

The chain has TRBV5-5 and TRBJ1-6, with D perhaps TRBD1 (6 bases). Per the germline V gene, CDR1 is SGHKS and CDR2 is YYEKEE (reference sequence). The CDR3 loop spans 16 amino acids. Deletions cut 1 base from V and 7 bases from J, with 15 bases between. The CDR3 DNA follows: TGTGCCAGCAGCTTGCATGAGGGGGGGACCAATTCACCCCTCCACTTT. It specifies CASSLHEGGTNSPLHF.

The chain is built from TRBV7-3 and TRBJ2-2; a possible D gene is TRBD2 (5 bases). The length of the CDR3 is 13 residues. CDR1 SGHTA and CDR2 FQGTGA come from the germline V gene. Trimming pared 1 base from V and 5 bases from J, leaving 5 bases between. CDR3 DNA: TGTGCCAGCAGCTTAAGCGGGACCGGGGAGCTGTTTTTT. It translates to CASSLSGTGELFF. The complete variable domain, with remaining parts taken from reference TRBV7-3 and TRBJ2-2, reads GAGVSQTPSNKVTEKGKYVELRCDPISGHTALYWYRQSLGQGPEFLIYFQGTGAADDSGLPNDRFFAVRPEGSVSTLKIQRTERGDSAVYLCASSLSGTGELFFGEGSRLTVL.